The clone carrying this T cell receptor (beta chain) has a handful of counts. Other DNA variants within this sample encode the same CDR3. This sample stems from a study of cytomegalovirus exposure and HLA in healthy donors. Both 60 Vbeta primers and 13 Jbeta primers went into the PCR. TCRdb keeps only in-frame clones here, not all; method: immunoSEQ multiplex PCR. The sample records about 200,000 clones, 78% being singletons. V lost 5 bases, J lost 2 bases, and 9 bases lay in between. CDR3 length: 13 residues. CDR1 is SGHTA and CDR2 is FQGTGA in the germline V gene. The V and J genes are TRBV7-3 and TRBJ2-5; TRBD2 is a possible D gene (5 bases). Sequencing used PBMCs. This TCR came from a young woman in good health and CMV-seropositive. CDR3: CASSIDYQETQYF. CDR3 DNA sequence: TGTGCCAGCAGCATCGACTATCAAGAGACCCAGTACTTC.